Each of the 13 T cell receptor beta chains below was sequenced from the same sample in a study of blood T cell repertoires in COVID-19. The assay was immunoSEQ multiplex PCR, and TCRdb's table has in-frame clones only and misses some. Counted here are a few hundred thousand clones, roughly nine tenths occurring once; the ten biggest clones make up roughly 2.3%. The sequencing input was peripheral blood. These receptors originate from a man aged 18 to 29 with active or convalescent COVID-19.

V and J are TRBV7-6 and TRBJ2-7; D might be TRBD1 (6 bases). The CDR3 contains 15 residues. V gave up 5 bases and J gave up 6 bases, with 20 bases separating them. Germline CDR1 reads SGHVS; CDR2 reads FNYEAQ. The CDR3 loop reads CASSAVLGAQGEQYF. Written as DNA, the CDR3 is TGTGCCAGCAGCGCCGTTTTGGGGGCACAGGGCGAGCAGTACTTC.

The J gene is TRBJ2-1, the V gene TRBV12-3 or TRBV12-4; D perhaps matches TRBD1 (6 bases). Trimming stripped 7 bases from V and 2 bases from J, with 9 bases between. CDR3 length: 13 residues. CDR3 nucleotides: TGTGCCAGCACCCGGACAGCCTACAATGAGCAGTTCTTC. It codes for CASTRTAYNEQFF.

This sequence joins TRBV6-2 or TRBV6-3 and TRBJ2-7, with 8 bases fitting TRBD2. V gave up 5 bases and J gave up 1 base; unmatched junction bases: 10. Germline V gene sequence: CDR1 MNHEY, CDR2 SVGEGT. The CDR3 is 16 residues long. The CDR3: CASSLPPGGESYEQYF. The CDR3 DNA reads TGTGCCAGCAGTCTCCCCCCGGGGGGGGAATCCTACGAGCAGTACTTC.

The chain has TRBV12-3 or TRBV12-4 and TRBJ2-7; no clear D. This CDR3 is 12 amino acids long. V was pared by 4 bases and J by 1 base, with 5 bases between. CDR3 amino acids: CASSSSSYEQYF. CDR3 nucleotides: TGTGCCAGCAGTTCCTCTTCCTACGAGCAGTACTTC.

The chain carries TRBV7-8 and TRBJ1-2; D not certain. Germline CDR1 and CDR2: SGHVS and FQNEAQ. V lost 4 bases, J lost 1 base, and 10 bases lay in between. The CDR3 contains 14 residues. CDR3 protein: CASSSVIGNYGYTF. CDR3 coding DNA: TGTGCCAGCAGCTCCGTCATCGGTAACTATGGCTACACCTTC.

The chain couples TRBV28 to TRBJ2-7; D gene ambiguous. CDR1 is MDHEN, CDR2 SYDVKM, per germline. V lost 5 bases and J lost 4, with 6 bases in between. This CDR3 has 11 residues. This chain's CDR3 is CASSRQYEQYF. CDR3 sequence (DNA): TGTGCCAGCAGTCGACAATACGAGCAGTACTTC.

The J gene is TRBJ1-4, the V gene TRBV5-4; TRBD1 matches 7 bases. The germline V gene has CDR1 SGHNT and CDR2 YYREEE (reference sequence). The CDR3 covers 14 residues. The V and J ends lost 4 bases and 4 bases, in that order; junction bases with no gene match: 4. DNA for the CDR3: TGTGCCAGCAGCCTAGGGACAGTTAATGAAAAACTGTTTTTT. Translation gives CASSLGTVNEKLFF.

The chain has TRBV9 and TRBJ2-4; D is uncertain. The germline V gene has CDR1 SGDLS and CDR2 YYNGEE. The length of the CDR3 is 15 residues. V lost 4 bases, J lost 4 bases, and 15 bases lay in between. The CDR3 bases are TGTGCCAGCAGCCCCGGTTTGGGCCTTAAAAACATTCAGTACTTC. Encoded protein: CASSPGLGLKNIQYF.

The rearrangement joins TRBV27 to TRBJ2-1, with 8 bases lining up with TRBD2. V trimming: 6 bases; J trimming: 3 bases; junction bases outside the gene matches: 7. This CDR3 has 15 amino acids. The germline CDR1 and CDR2 sequences are MNHEY and SMNVEV (reference sequence). The chain's CDR3 is CASSKRERLYNEQFF. Here the CDR3 DNA reads TGTGCCAGCAGCAAGCGGGAGAGGCTCTACAATGAGCAGTTCTTC.

The chain employs TRBV25-1 and TRBJ2-2; 8 bases line up with TRBD2. The germline CDR1 and CDR2 sequences are MGHDK and SYGVNS. The ends lost 6 bases at V and 3 bases at J; junction bases unmatched: 3. The CDR3 runs 14 residues. The CDR3: CASSGGADTGELFF. In DNA form, the CDR3 reads TGTGCCAGCAGCGGGGGGGCGGACACCGGGGAGCTGTTTTTT.

The chain carries TRBV18 and TRBJ2-7, with 11 bases aligning to TRBD2. After removal of 3 bases from V and 6 bases from J, the junction contained 7 bases not matched to a gene. In germline, CDR1 is KGHSH, CDR2 LQKENI. The CDR3 consists of 15 residues. Written as DNA, the CDR3 is TGTGCCAGCTCACCGTCACTAGCGGGGGCGGTCGAGCAGTACTTC. This gives the protein CASSPSLAGAVEQYF.

The genes are TRBV19 and TRBJ2-5, with TRBD1 as a possible D gene (6 bases). The germline V gene has CDR1 LNHDA and CDR2 SQIVND (reference sequence). With 5 bases removed from V and 4 bases from J, the gap between germline ends came to 20 bases. There are 16 residues in the CDR3. CDR3 sequence reads: CASSSVGLQGGETQYF. The CDR3 coding sequence is TGTGCCAGTAGTTCAGTTGGCCTTCAAGGGGGAGAGACCCAGTACTTC.

With regard to this clone: Relative to the germline gene, one junction end is altered; a read error may explain this. V and J are TRBV7-9 and TRBJ1-1; the D gene is possibly TRBD1 (6 bases). CDR3 length: 13 residues. Germline CDR1 SEHNR, CDR2 FQNEAQ (reference sequence). Here the CDR3 reads CASSPQGNPEAFF. CDR3 coding DNA: TGTGCCAGCAGCCCCCAGGGGAACCCTGAAGCTTTCTTT.